Listed below are T cell receptor beta chains from one sample, sequenced in a study of blood T cell repertoires in COVID-19. Repertoires were generated with immunoSEQ multiplex PCR, while TCRdb's copy carries only in-frame clones and drops some. The repertoire holds roughly 350,000 clones, with under 95% as singletons. Specimen: peripheral blood. These receptors were taken from a young woman who had recovered from COVID-19. Each CDR3 is given with its conserved first and last residue. D genes are given only for firm matches.

j_gene: TRBJ1-1; v_gene: TRBV6-5; len: 12; d_gene: NA; CDR3nt: TGTGCCAGCAGTCGGGGGAGGACTGAAGCTTTCTTT; CDR3aa: CASSRGRTEAFF
j_gene: TRBJ2-3; v_gene: TRBV19; len: 14; d_gene: TRBD2; CDR3nt: TGTGCCAGTAGTATAGCGGGAGGTTCAGATACGCAGTATTTT; CDR3aa: CASSIAGGSDTQYF
j_gene: TRBJ1-2; v_gene: TRBV6-5; len: 14; d_gene: NA; CDR3nt: TGTGCCAGCAGTTCCCTCGGGGAGCACTATGGCTACACCTTC; CDR3aa: CASSSLGEHYGYTF
j_gene: TRBJ1-1; v_gene: TRBV11-3; len: 16; d_gene: NA; CDR3nt: TGTGCCAGCAGCCCACCAGGGACTAGGCAGAACACTGAAGCTTTCTTT; CDR3aa: CASSPPGTRQNTEAFF
j_gene: TRBJ2-1; v_gene: TRBV9; len: 15; d_gene: NA; CDR3nt: TGTGCCAGCAGCGCTAGCGTCAGCTCCTACAATGAGCAGTTCTTC; CDR3aa: CASSASVSSYNEQFF
j_gene: TRBJ1-2; v_gene: TRBV7-2; len: 15; d_gene: TRBD1; CDR3nt: TGTGCCAGCAGCTCCTCAGGGGGAGGATTCTATGGCTACACCTTC; CDR3aa: CASSSSGGGFYGYTF
j_gene: TRBJ1-2; v_gene: TRBV7-2; len: 16; d_gene: NA; CDR3nt: TGTGCCAGCAGCTTAACCCTGACAGGCATAGCCGATGGCTACACCTTC; CDR3aa: CASSLTLTGIADGYTF
j_gene: TRBJ1-6; v_gene: TRBV7-2; len: 19; d_gene: TRBD1; CDR3nt: TGTGCCAGCAGCTCCTCAGTCCCGGGACAGTGGAGAGGTAATTCACCCCTCCACTTT; CDR3aa: CASSSSVPGQWRGNSPLHF
j_gene: TRBJ2-1; v_gene: TRBV5-6; len: 12; d_gene: NA; CDR3nt: TGTGCCAGCAGCCACTTTAACAATGAGCAGTTCTTC; CDR3aa: CASSHFNNEQFF
j_gene: TRBJ2-1; v_gene: TRBV6-6; len: 20; d_gene: NA; CDR3nt: TGTGCCAGCAGCTCCGTCCAACTTTACATAGCGGCCATTACCTACAATGAGCAGTTCTTC; CDR3aa: CASSSVQLYIAAITYNEQFF
j_gene: TRBJ1-5; v_gene: TRBV7-9; len: 15; d_gene: NA; CDR3nt: TGTGCCAGCAGCTTAGCGGCGGAGGGCTATCAGCCCCAGCATTTT; CDR3aa: CASSLAAEGYQPQHF